This TCR beta chain originates from a study of cytomegalovirus exposure and HLA in healthy donors. From germline, CDR1 is GTSNPN and CDR2 SVGIG (reference sequence). The CDR3 is 16 residues long. V shed 2 bases and J 7 bases; nucleotides not matched to a gene: 13. PCR primers comprised 60 Vbeta and 13 Jbeta primers. In the authors' methods: Roughly 12 million shared chains were among 80 million or so unique TCR beta chains counted in a later analysis. TCRdb's copy holds only in-frame clones and misses some; the assay was immunoSEQ multiplex PCR. Clone size and the V and J calls come from that table; the DNA yielded D and trimming. This sample lists around 26,000 clones; its ten largest clones have 17%. The study's findings and limits: A later analysis reported that several of the most significant clusters appeared to be linked to common viral pathogens, among them Epstein-Barr virus. Later analysis placed DRB1 highest and HLA-C lowest in TCR association rates, which differed by HLA locus.

About this clone itself: Its antigen is still unknown.

Sequenced sample: PBMCs. The rearrangement joins TRBV30 to TRBJ2-7; 11 bases align to TRBD2. The origin of this receptor is a male donor in good health and CMV-seropositive. CDR3 nucleotide sequence: TGTGCCTGGAGTAGGTTAAAGACTAGCGGGGCCGGGGAGCAGTACTTC. This translates into CAWSRLKTSGAGEQYF.